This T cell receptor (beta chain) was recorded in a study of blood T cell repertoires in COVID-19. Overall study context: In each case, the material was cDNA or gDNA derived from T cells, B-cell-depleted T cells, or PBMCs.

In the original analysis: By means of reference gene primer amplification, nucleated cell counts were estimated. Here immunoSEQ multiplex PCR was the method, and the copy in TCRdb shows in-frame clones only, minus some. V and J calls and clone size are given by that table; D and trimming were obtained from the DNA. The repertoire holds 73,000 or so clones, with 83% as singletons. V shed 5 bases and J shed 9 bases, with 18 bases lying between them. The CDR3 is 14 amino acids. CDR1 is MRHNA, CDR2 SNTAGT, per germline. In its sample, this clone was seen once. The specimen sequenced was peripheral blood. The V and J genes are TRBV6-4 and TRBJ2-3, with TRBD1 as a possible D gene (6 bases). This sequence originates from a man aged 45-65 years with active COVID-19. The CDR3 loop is CASSPRQDQGTQYF. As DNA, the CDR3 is TGTGCCAGCAGTCCGAGACAGGACCAGGGGACGCAGTATTTT.